These 3 T cell receptor beta chains came from one sample sequenced in a study of OX40 agonist ivuxolimab in advanced cancers. Libraries were prepared by immunoSEQ multiplex PCR; TCRdb keeps only in-frame clonotypes and omits some of them. The table has roughly 66,000 clones, 83% seen once. Sample: CD4+ or CD8+ T cells sorted from blood, taken in a trial of the OX40 agonist ivuxolimab. The receptors come from an adult with an advanced solid tumor such as melanoma, head and neck, liver or kidney cancer.

This clone was counted only a few times. The CDR3 spells CASSLQDGNTEAFF. Written as DNA, the CDR3 is TGTGCCAGTAGTCTCCAAGACGGGAACACTGAAGCTTTCTTT. The V call is TRBV19, the J call TRBJ1-1, with D hard to call. The CDR3 is made up of 14 amino acids. The V and J ends lost 5 bases and 1 base respectively, with 11 bases between them. The germline CDR1 and CDR2 sequences are LNHDA and SQIVND (reference sequence).

Concerning this clone: The sample has other DNA sequences that encode this CDR3 too. This sequence joins TRBV15 and TRBJ1-5; no clear D. Germline assignment: CDR1 LNHNV and CDR2 YYDKDF (reference sequence). The germline V and J ends were trimmed by 0 bases and 0 bases, with 6 bases remaining between them. The CDR3 extends over 15 amino acids. The CDR3 DNA reads TGTGCCACCAGCAGAGAGAGGGATAGCAATCAGCCCCAGCATTTT. Its protein is CATSRERDSNQPQHF.

In this sample, this clone turned up a few times. The chain recombines TRBV19 with TRBJ1-2; possible D gene TRBD1, 5 bases. The CDR3 has 14 residues. V lost 3 bases and J 5 bases, leaving 13 bases between the germline ends. Per the germline V gene, CDR1 is LNHDA and CDR2 is SQIVND (reference sequence). DNA for the CDR3: TGTGCCAGTAGTATCCAGTATGCAGGGTATGGCTACACCTTC. Its translation is CASSIQYAGYGYTF.